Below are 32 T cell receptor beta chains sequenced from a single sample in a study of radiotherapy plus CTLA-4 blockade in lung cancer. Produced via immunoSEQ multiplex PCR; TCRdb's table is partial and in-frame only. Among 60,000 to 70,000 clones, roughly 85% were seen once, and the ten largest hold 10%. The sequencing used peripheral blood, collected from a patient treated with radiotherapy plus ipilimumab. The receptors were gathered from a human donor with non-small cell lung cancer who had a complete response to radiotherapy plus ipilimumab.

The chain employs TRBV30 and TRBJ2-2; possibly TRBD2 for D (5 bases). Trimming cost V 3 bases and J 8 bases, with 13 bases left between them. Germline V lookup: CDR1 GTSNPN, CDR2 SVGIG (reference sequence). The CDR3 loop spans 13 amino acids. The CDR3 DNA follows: TGTGCCTGGAGCCGTATTAGGGAGGGGGAGCTGTTTTTT. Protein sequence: CAWSRIREGELFF.

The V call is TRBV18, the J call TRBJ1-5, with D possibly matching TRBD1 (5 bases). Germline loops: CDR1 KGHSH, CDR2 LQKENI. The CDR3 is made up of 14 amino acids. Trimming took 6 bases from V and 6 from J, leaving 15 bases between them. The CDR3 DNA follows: TGTGCCAGCTCCCCGTTCGAGAGGGGTCAGCCCCAGCATTTT. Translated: CASSPFERGQPQHF.

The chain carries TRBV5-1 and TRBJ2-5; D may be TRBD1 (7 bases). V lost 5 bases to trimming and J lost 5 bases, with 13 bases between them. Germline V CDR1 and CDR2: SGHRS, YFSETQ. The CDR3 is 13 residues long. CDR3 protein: CASSEGAGETQYF. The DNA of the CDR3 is TGCGCCAGCAGTGAGGGGGCGGGGGAGACCCAGTACTTC.

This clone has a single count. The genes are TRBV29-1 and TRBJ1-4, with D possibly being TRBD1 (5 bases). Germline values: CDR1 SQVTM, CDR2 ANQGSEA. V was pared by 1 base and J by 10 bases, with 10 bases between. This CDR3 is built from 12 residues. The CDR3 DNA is TGCAGCGTTGAAGTGTCCGGGGGAAAACTGTTTTTT. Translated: CSVEVSGGKLFF.

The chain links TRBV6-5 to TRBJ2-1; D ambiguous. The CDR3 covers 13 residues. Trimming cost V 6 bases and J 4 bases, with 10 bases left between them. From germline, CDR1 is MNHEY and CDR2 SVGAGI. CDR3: CASRAAIYNEQFF. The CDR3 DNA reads TGTGCCAGCAGGGCGGCTATTTACAATGAGCAGTTCTTC.

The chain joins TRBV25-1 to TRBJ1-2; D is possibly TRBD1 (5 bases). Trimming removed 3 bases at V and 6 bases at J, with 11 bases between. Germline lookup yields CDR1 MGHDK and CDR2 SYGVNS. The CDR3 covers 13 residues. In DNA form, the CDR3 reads TGTGCCAGCAGTGAGTTGGGGGGTAATGGCTACACCTTC. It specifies CASSELGGNGYTF.

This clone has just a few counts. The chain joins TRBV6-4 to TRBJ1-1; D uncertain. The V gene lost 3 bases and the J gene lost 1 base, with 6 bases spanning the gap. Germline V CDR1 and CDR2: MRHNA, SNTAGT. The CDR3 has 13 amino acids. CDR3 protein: CASSEDENTEAFF. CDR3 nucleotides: TGTGCCAGCAGTGAAGACGAGAACACTGAAGCTTTCTTT.

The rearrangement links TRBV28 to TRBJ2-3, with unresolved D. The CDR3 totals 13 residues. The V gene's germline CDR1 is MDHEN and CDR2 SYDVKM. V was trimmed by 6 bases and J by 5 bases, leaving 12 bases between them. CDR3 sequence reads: CASSTPSIDTQYF. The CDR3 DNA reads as TGTGCCAGCAGCACCCCATCTATAGATACGCAGTATTTT. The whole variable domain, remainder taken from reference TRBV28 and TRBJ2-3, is DVKVTQSSRYLVKRTGEKVFLECVQDMDHENMFWYRQDPGLGLRLIYFSYDVKMKEKGDIPEGYSVSREKKERFSLILESASTNQTSMYLCASSTPSIDTQYFGPGTRLTVL.

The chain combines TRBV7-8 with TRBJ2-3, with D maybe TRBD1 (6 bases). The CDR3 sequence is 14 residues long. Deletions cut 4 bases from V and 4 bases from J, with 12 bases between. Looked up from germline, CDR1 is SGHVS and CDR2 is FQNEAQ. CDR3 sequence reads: CASSSTGISDTQYF. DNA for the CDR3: TGTGCCAGCAGCTCAACAGGGATTTCAGATACGCAGTATTTT.

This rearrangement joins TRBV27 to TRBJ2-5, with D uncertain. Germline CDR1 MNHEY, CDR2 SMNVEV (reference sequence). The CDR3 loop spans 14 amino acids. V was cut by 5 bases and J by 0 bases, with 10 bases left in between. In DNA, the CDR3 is TGTGCCAGCAGTCCCTCGAGAAACCAAGAGACCCAGTACTTC. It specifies CASSPSRNQETQYF.

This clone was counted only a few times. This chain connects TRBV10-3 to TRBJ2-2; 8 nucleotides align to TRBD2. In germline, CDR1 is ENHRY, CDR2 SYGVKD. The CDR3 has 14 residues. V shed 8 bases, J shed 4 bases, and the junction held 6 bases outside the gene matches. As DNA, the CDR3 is TGTGCCATCGAAGCGGGAGTGAGCACCGGGGAGCTGTTTTTT. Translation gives CAIEAGVSTGELFF.

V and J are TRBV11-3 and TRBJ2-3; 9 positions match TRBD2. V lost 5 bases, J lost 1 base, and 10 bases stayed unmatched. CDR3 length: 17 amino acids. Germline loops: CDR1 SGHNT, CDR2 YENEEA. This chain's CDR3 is CASSKARRTSGTDTQYF. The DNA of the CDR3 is TGTGCCAGCAGCAAGGCCCGCAGGACTAGCGGCACAGATACGCAGTATTTT.

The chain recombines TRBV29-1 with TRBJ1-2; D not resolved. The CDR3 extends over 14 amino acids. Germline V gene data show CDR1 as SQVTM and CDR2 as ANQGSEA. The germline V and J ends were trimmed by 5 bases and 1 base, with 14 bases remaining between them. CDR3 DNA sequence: TGCAGCGTTAGTTCTTCTTGGGTTAACTATGGCTACACCTTC. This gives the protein CSVSSSWVNYGYTF.

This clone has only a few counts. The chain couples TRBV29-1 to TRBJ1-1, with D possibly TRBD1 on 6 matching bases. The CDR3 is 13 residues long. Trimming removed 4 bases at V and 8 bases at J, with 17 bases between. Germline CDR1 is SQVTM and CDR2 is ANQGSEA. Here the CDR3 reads CSVGWDTRSEAFF. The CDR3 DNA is TGCAGCGTTGGCTGGGACACCCGATCAGAAGCTTTCTTT.

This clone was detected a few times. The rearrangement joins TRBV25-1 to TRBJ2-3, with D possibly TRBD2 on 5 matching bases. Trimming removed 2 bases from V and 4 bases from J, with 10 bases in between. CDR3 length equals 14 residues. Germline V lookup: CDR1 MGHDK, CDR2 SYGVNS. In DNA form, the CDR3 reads TGTGCCAGCAGTGAAGGGAGTGTACCAGATACGCAGTATTTT. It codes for CASSEGSVPDTQYF.

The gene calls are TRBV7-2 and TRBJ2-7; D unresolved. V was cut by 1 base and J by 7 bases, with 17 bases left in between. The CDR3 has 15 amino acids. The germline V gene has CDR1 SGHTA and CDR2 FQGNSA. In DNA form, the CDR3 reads TGTGCCAGCAGCTTAGGGACCGGACCTTCCGGGGAGCAGTACTTC. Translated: CASSLGTGPSGEQYF.

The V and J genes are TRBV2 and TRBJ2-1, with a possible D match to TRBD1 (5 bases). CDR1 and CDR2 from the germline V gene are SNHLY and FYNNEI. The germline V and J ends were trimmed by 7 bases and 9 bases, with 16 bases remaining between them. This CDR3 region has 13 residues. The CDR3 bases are TGTGCCAGCAACCGGCAGCTGGGGCGTGAGCAGTTCTTC. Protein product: CASNRQLGREQFF.

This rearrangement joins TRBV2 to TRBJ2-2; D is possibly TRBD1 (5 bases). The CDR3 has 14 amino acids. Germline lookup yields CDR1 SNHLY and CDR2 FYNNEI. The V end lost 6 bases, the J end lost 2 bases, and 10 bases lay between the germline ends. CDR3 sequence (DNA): TGTGCCAGCAGGACAGACAGTAACACCGGGGAGCTGTTTTTT. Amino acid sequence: CASRTDSNTGELFF.

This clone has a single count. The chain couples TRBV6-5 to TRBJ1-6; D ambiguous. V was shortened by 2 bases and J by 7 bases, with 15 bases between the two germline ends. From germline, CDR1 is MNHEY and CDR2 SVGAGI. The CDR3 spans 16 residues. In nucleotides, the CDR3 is TGTGCCAGCAGTTACCGGGGAACGGGATTCAATTCACCCCTCCACTTT. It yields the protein CASSYRGTGFNSPLHF.

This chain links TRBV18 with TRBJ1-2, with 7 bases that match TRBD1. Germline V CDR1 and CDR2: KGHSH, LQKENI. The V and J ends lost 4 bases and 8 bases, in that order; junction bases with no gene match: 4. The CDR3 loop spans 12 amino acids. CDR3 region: CASSHQGGGYTF. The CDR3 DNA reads TGTGCCAGCTCACACCAGGGGGGAGGCTACACCTTC.

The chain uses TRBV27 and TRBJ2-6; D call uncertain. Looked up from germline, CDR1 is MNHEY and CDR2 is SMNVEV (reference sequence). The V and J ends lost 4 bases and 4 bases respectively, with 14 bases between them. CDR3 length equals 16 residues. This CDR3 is CASSSSPLPGANVLTF. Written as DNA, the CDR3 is TGTGCCAGCAGTTCCAGTCCCTTACCCGGGGCCAACGTCCTGACTTTC.

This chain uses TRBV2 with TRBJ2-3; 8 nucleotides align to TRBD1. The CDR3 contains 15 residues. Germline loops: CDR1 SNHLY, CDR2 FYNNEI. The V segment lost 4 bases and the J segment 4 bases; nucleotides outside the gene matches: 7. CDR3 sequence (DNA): TGTGCCAGCAGTGTTTTGAGCAGGGGGCCAGATACGCAGTATTTT. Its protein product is CASSVLSRGPDTQYF.

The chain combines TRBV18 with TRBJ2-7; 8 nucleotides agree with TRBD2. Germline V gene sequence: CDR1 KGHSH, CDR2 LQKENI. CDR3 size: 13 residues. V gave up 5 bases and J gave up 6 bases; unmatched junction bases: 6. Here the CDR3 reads CASSSRGGSEQYV. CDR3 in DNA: TGTGCCAGCTCATCCCGGGGGGGTTCCGAGCAGTACGTC.

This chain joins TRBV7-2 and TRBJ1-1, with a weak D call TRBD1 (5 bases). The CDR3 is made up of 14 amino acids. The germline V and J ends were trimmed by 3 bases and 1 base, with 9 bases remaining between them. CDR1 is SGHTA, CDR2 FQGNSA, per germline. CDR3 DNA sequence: TGTGCCAGCAGCTTCGAGGGGAGGAACACTGAAGCTTTCTTT. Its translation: CASSFEGRNTEAFF.

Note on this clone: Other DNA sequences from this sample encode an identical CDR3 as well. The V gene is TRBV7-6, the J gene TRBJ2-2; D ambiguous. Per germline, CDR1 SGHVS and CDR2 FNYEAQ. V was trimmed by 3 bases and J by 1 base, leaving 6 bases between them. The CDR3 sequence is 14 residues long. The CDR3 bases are TGTGCCAGCAGCTTGGCGGAGAACACCGGGGAGCTGTTTTTT. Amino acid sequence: CASSLAENTGELFF.

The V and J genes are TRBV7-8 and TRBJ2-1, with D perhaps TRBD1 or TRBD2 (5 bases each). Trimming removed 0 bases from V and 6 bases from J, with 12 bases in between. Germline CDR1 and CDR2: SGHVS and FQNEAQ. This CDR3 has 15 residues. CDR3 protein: CASSLAGVGGNEQFF. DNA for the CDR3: TGTGCCAGCAGCTTAGCGGGAGTTGGGGGCAATGAGCAGTTCTTC.

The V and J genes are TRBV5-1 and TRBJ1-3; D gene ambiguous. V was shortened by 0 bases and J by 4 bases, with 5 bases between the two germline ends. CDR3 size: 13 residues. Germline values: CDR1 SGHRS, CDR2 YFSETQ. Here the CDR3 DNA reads TGCGCCAGCAGCTTGGATCCCGGAAACACCATATATTTT. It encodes CASSLDPGNTIYF.

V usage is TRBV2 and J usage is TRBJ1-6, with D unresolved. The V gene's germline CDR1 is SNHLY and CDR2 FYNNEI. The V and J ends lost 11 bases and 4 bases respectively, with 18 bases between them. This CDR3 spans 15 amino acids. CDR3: CASLSGRWYNSPLHF. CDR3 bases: TGTGCCTCCCTGTCGGGGAGGTGGTATAATTCACCCCTCCACTTT.

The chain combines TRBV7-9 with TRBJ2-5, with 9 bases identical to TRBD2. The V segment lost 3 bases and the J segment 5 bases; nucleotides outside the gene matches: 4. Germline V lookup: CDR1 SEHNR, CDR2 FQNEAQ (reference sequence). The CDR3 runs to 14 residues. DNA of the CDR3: TGTGCCAGCAGCTTCCCGACTAGCGGCGAGACCCAGTACTTC. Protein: CASSFPTSGETQYF.

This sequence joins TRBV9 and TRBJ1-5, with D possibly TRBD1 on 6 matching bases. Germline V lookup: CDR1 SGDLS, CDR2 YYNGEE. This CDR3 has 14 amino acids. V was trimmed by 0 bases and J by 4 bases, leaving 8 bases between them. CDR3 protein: CASSVAGENQPQHF. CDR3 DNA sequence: TGTGCCAGCAGCGTAGCAGGGGAAAATCAGCCCCAGCATTTT.

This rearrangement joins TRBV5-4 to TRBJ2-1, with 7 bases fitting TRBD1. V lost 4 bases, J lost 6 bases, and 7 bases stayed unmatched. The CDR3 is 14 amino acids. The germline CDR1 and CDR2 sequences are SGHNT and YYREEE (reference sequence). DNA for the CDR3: TGTGCCAGCAGCAGAGACAGGGCCGCCAATGAGCAGTTCTTC. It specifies CASSRDRAANEQFF.

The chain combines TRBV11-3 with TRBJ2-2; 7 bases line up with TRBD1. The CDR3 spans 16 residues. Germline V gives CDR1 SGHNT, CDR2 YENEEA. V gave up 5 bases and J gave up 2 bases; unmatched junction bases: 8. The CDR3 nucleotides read TGTGCCAGCAGCGCAGGACAGGTCCTTAACACCGGGGAGCTGTTTTTT. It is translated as CASSAGQVLNTGELFF.